These 17 T cell receptor beta chains came from one sample sequenced in a study of blood T cell repertoires in COVID-19 (dated by TCRdb to about 2020). Libraries were prepared through the immunoSEQ multiplex PCR assay. The table was pulled from immuneACCESS by TCRdb, which kept in-frame rearrangements only. Such tables lose some clones; where checked, under half of the loss comes from unresolved V genes, and the rest has no known cause. The sample table shows 110,000 to 150,000 clones, and about four fifths are seen once. Of the sample, approximately 3.6% is held by the ten largest clones. The sample taken for sequencing was peripheral blood. The source is a man aged 65 to 79 who had recovered from COVID-19.

V gene TRBV12-3 or TRBV12-4 combines with J gene TRBJ1-4, with D unclear. The CDR3 sequence is 13 residues long. V lost 6 bases, J lost 7 bases, and 12 bases lay in between. CDR3 protein: CASRPGLGEKLFF. The CDR3 nucleotides read TGTGCCAGCAGGCCCGGACTGGGTGAAAAACTGTTTTTT.

This CDR3 is CASTLTQGGKGGYTF. The CDR3 bases are TGTGCCAGCACCCTCACCCAGGGAGGGAAGGGTGGCTACACCTTC. The genes are TRBV28 and TRBJ1-2; a weak D match, TRBD1 (5 bases). Germline CDR1 is MDHEN and CDR2 is SYDVKM. The CDR3 spans 15 residues. V was pared by 7 bases and J by 7 bases, with 22 bases between.

This clone was detected a few times. In DNA form, the CDR3 reads TGTGCCAGCAGCATGGTCTTGGCGGGAGATAGTGAGCAGTTCTTC. This codes for CASSMVLAGDSEQFF. V usage is TRBV5-4 and J usage is TRBJ2-1; 7 positions agree with TRBD2. J was trimmed by 9 bases and V by 4 bases; bases with no gene match: 13. The CDR3 extends over 15 amino acids. CDR1 is SGHNT and CDR2 is YYREEE in the germline V gene (reference sequence).

This chain joins TRBV2 and TRBJ2-5, with 7 bases that match TRBD2. The CDR3 sequence is 14 residues long. V was pared by 6 bases and J by 3 bases, with 7 bases of the junction left unmatched. The germline V gene has CDR1 SNHLY and CDR2 FYNNEI. The CDR3 DNA reads as TGTGCCAGCAGGACGTTGGCGGGAGAAGAGACCCAGTACTTC. Translation: CASRTLAGEETQYF.

In DNA form, the CDR3 reads TGTGCCAGCACCGCAGCTAGCGGAACCTACGAGCAGTACTTC. Translation: CASTAASGTYEQYF. The rearrangement links TRBV6-6 to TRBJ2-7; 7 nucleotides line up with TRBD2. Germline CDR1 reads MNHNY; CDR2 reads SVGAGI (reference sequence). This CDR3 has 14 amino acids. The J segment lost 2 bases and the V segment lost 7 bases, leaving 8 bases of the junction unmatched.

The chain is built from TRBV30 and TRBJ2-1, with 11 bases identical to TRBD2. The CDR3 runs 14 residues. Unmatched junction bases numbered 3, after V lost 5 bases and J lost 3 bases. Germline assignment: CDR1 GTSNPN and CDR2 SVGIG (reference sequence). The DNA for the CDR3 is TGTGCCTGGGAAGGACTAGCGGGCTACAATGAGCAGTTCTTC. Its protein product is CAWEGLAGYNEQFF.

V usage is TRBV5-1 and J usage is TRBJ1-1, with a possible D match to TRBD1 (6 bases). This CDR3 has 13 residues. The V end lost 5 bases, the J end lost 1 base, and 9 bases lay between the germline ends. Per the germline V gene, CDR1 is SGHRS and CDR2 is YFSETQ. The chain's CDR3 is CASRRDKNTEAFF. CDR3 DNA: TGCGCCAGCAGACGGGACAAGAACACTGAAGCTTTCTTT.

This chain connects TRBV5-1 to TRBJ2-2, with a weak D call TRBD1 (6 bases). V was shortened by 4 bases and J by 0 bases, with 13 bases between the two germline ends. CDR1 is SGHRS and CDR2 is YFSETQ in the germline V gene. The CDR3 contains 16 residues. CDR3 amino acids: CASSRDIQSNTGELFF. The DNA for the CDR3 is TGCGCCAGCAGCCGGGACATACAGTCGAACACCGGGGAGCTGTTTTTT.

This clone was picked up one time. The chain carries TRBV4-2 and TRBJ2-7; possible D gene TRBD2, 5 bases. CDR1 LGHNA and CDR2 YNFKEQ come from the germline V gene. V gave up 4 bases and J gave up 5 bases, with 12 bases separating them. This CDR3 has 13 residues. This chain's CDR3 is CASSLGDGNEQYF. The CDR3 DNA follows: TGTGCCAGCAGCCTCGGCGACGGGAACGAGCAGTACTTC.

The chain has TRBV3-1 (or the pseudogene TRBV3-2) and TRBJ2-2; 8 positions agree with TRBD1. V lost 4 bases to trimming and J lost 10 bases; unmatched junction nucleotides: 8. Germline V CDR1 and CDR2: LGHDT, YNNKEL (reference sequence). The CDR3 has 14 residues. CDR3 nucleotides: TGTGCCAGCAGCCGGCCGGACAGGGTCATGGAGCTGTTTTTT. Translating gives CASSRPDRVMELFF.

The chain joins TRBV7-2 to TRBJ1-6; a possible D gene is TRBD1 (6 bases). Between the trimmed V and J ends, which lost 2 bases and 8 bases, there was a span of 7 bases. Germline V CDR1 and CDR2: SGHTA, FQGNSA. There are 13 residues in the CDR3. The CDR3 DNA sequence: TGTGCCAGCAGCTTATCAGGGGATTCACCCCTCCACTTT. Translated: CASSLSGDSPLHF.

The J gene is TRBJ2-7, the V gene TRBV29-1; D is perhaps TRBD1 (6 bases). Germline loops: CDR1 SQVTM, CDR2 ANQGSEA. The CDR3 runs to 14 residues. V was trimmed by 6 bases and J by 4 bases, leaving 19 bases between them. CDR3 sequence reads: CSVLDPQGSYEQYF. Here the CDR3 DNA reads TGCAGCGTGCTAGACCCACAGGGCTCGTACGAGCAGTACTTC.

This clone occurred once. In DNA, the CDR3 is TGTGCCAGAAGCTTGGCCGGCAGGGGCAATGAAAAACTGTTTTTT. This translates into CARSLAGRGNEKLFF. V and J are TRBV5-3 and TRBJ1-4; D perhaps matches TRBD1 (6 bases). TRBV5-3 is flagged as an ORF with uncertain function. V was shortened by 0 bases and J by 5 bases, with 11 bases between the two germline ends. CDR3 length: 15 residues.

This chain links TRBV11-2 with TRBJ1-5, with TRBD1 matching 7 bases. V was pared by 5 bases and J by 4 bases, with 14 bases of the junction left unmatched. There are 17 residues in the CDR3. Germline-derived CDR1 and CDR2 are SGHAT and FQNNGV. CDR3 nucleotides: TGTGCCAGCAGCGTTTATCCGGGACAGACCACTAATCAGCCCCAGCATTTT. Amino acid sequence: CASSVYPGQTTNQPQHF.

This chain joins TRBV20-1 and TRBJ2-7; tentatively, D is TRBD2 (6 bases). Deletions cut 3 bases from V and 5 bases from J, with 20 bases between. The CDR3 spans 15 residues. The germline CDR1 and CDR2 sequences are DFQATT and SNEGSKA (reference sequence). The CDR3 reads CSASAMRGGRDEQYF. CDR3 sequence (DNA): TGCAGTGCTAGTGCGATGCGGGGTGGGCGGGACGAGCAGTACTTC.

The V and J genes are TRBV5-1 and TRBJ2-3, with TRBD2 identical over 7 bases. J gave up 0 bases and V 3 bases, and 13 bases lay outside the gene matches. The CDR3 covers 18 residues. From germline, CDR1 is SGHRS and CDR2 YFSETQ. CDR3 amino acids: CASSSRRWASGSTDTQYF. CDR3 nucleotide sequence: TGCGCCAGCAGCTCCCGGCGCTGGGCTAGCGGAAGCACAGATACGCAGTATTTT.

This rearrangement joins TRBV18 to TRBJ2-3, with TRBD2 as a possible D gene (5 bases). The CDR3 consists of 13 residues. Trimming shortened V by 3 bases and J by 6 bases, and 10 bases separated the two germline ends. Germline V gene sequence: CDR1 KGHSH, CDR2 LQKENI. CDR3 sequence: CASSPGSADTQYF. CDR3 coding DNA: TGTGCCAGCTCACCGGGGAGTGCGGATACGCAGTATTTT.